Listed here are 9 T cell receptor beta chains from one sample, sequenced in a study of blood T cell repertoires in COVID-19. TCRdb keeps only in-frame clones here, not all; method: immunoSEQ multiplex PCR. The sample includes a few hundred thousand clones, 80% to 90% seen only once; the top ten take more than 6.5%. The sequenced sample consisted of PBMCs or T cells enriched from blood (not recorded which). The receptor source for this set is a woman aged 50 to 65 who had been exposed to COVID-19.

The genes are TRBV4-3 and TRBJ1-1; weak D call: TRBD1 (5 bases). This CDR3 has 13 amino acids. Germline V gene data show CDR1 as LGHNA and CDR2 as YSLEER. Trimming cost V 5 bases and J 4 bases, with 11 bases left between them. The CDR3 reads CASSGLGRTEAFF. The CDR3 nucleotides read TGCGCCAGCAGCGGCCTGGGGCGCACTGAAGCTTTCTTT.

The chain couples TRBV5-1 to TRBJ2-2; 8 bases match TRBD1. J gave up 2 bases and V 2 bases, and 14 bases lay outside the gene matches. Looked up from germline, CDR1 is SGHRS and CDR2 is YFSETQ. This CDR3 is 19 amino acids long. The CDR3 DNA reads as TGCGCCAGCAGCTTTAGGTTTCGCCCGGGACAGGCTAACACCGGGGAGCTGTTTTTT. Translated: CASSFRFRPGQANTGELFF.

This clone was counted only a few times. The chain is built from TRBV6-5 and TRBJ1-2; TRBD1 aligns across 7 bases. V lost 8 bases, J lost 4 bases, and 7 bases stayed unmatched. This CDR3 is 13 amino acids long. Per the germline V gene, CDR1 is MNHEY and CDR2 is SVGAGI. The CDR3 is CASGKDRTYGYTF. CDR3 coding DNA: TGTGCCAGCGGAAAGGACAGGACCTATGGCTACACCTTC.

This chain connects TRBV6-4 to TRBJ1-6; 7 nucleotides align to TRBD1. Germline V gives CDR1 MRHNA, CDR2 SNTAGT. V gave up 4 bases and J gave up 5 bases; unmatched junction bases: 5. The CDR3 has 15 residues. The CDR3 nucleotides are TGTGCCAGCAGTGCCTCGGGACAGCATAATTCACCCCTCCACTTT. Its protein product is CASSASGQHNSPLHF.

This clone occurred a few times. The rearrangement links TRBV19 to TRBJ1-3; D uncertain. V gave up 10 bases and J gave up 4 bases, with 8 bases separating them. This CDR3 comprises 11 residues. Germline V gene lookup returns CDR1 LNHDA and CDR2 SQIVND (reference sequence). The CDR3 coding sequence is TGTGCCACGTACACGGGAAACACCATATATTTT. This encodes CATYTGNTIYF.

The V call is TRBV5-1, the J call TRBJ1-2, with a weak D call TRBD1 (6 bases). Trimming left V 4 bases short and J 0 bases short, with 13 bases between. Germline assignment: CDR1 SGHRS and CDR2 YFSETQ. The CDR3 totals 15 residues. In DNA, the CDR3 is TGCGCCAGCAGCGACGACAGGCCGGCTAACTATGGCTACACCTTC. This codes for CASSDDRPANYGYTF.

The chain recombines TRBV6-5 with TRBJ2-2; 11 bases align to TRBD1. This CDR3 region has 15 residues. The trim removed 10 bases at V and 7 bases at J, leaving 11 bases unmatched. Germline loops: CDR1 MNHEY, CDR2 SVGAGI. CDR3 region: CATTLGQGEIGELFF. CDR3 bases: TGTGCCACCACGTTGGGACAGGGGGAAATCGGGGAGCTGTTTTTT.

The V gene is TRBV13, the J gene TRBJ1-2, with a weak D call TRBD1 (5 bases). V lost 5 bases and J 2 bases, leaving 18 bases between the germline ends. Germline V CDR1 and CDR2: PRHDT, FYEKMQ (reference sequence). This CDR3 has 16 residues. CDR3 nucleotides: TGTGCCAGCAGCCTCTCCAAGGGCAGGGCCAACTATGGCTACACCTTC. Its protein is CASSLSKGRANYGYTF.

V gene TRBV11-2 combines with J gene TRBJ1-6, with TRBD1 matching over 9 bases. This CDR3 is built from 17 residues. CDR1 and CDR2 from the germline V gene are SGHAT and FQNNGV. The trim removed 1 base at V and 5 bases at J, leaving 6 bases unmatched. The CDR3 region is CASSLGDRAFNNSPLHF. Here the CDR3 DNA reads TGTGCCAGCAGCTTAGGGGACAGGGCTTTCAATAATTCACCCCTCCACTTT.